The 12 T cell receptor beta chains reported below all come from one sample, sequenced in a study of neoadjuvant nivolumab and ipilimumab in lung cancer. The table came from immunoSEQ multiplex PCR; TCRdb's copy has only in-frame clones and leaves some out. The repertoire consists of some 43,000 clones, with about 89% occurring once and the leading ten covering 3.7%. The sequencing used blood, collected before neoadjuvant nivolumab, alone or with ipilimumab. The source of these receptors is an adult with non-small cell lung cancer. Some clones in this sample may be carry-over from other donors' samples.

This chain joins TRBV25-1 and TRBJ1-1, with D hard to call. Deletions cut 3 bases from V and 2 bases from J, with 16 bases between. There are 16 residues in the CDR3. Looked up from germline, CDR1 is MGHDK and CDR2 is SYGVNS. CDR3 protein: CASSDSGAGYNTEAFF. The DNA for the CDR3 is TGTGCCAGCAGTGATTCGGGAGCTGGGTATAACACTGAAGCTTTCTTT.

The CDR3 DNA sequence: TGTGCCAGCTCACCACTTTCGGGGACAGCTCCCTACGAGCAGTACTTC. As protein: CASSPLSGTAPYEQYF. This chain joins TRBV18 and TRBJ2-7, with TRBD1 matching over 7 bases. The V gene's germline CDR1 is KGHSH and CDR2 LQKENI. V trimming: 1 base; J trimming: 2 bases; junction bases outside the gene matches: 8. This CDR3 has 16 residues. Variable domain in full (rest from reference TRBV18 and TRBJ2-7): NAGVMQNPRHLVRRRGQEARLRCSPMKGHSHVYWYRQLPEEGLKFMVYLQKENIIDESGMPKERFSAEFPKEGPSILRIQQVVRGDSAAYFCASSPLSGTAPYEQYFGPGTRLTVT.

The CDR3 is CASRSGTVNTEAFF. The CDR3 DNA sequence: TGTGCCAGCAGGTCCGGGACAGTGAACACTGAAGCTTTCTTT. The chain joins TRBV7-9 to TRBJ1-1, with 7 bases that match TRBD1. Germline assignment: CDR1 SEHNR and CDR2 FQNEAQ (reference sequence). The CDR3 length is 14 residues. V was clipped by 6 bases and J by 0 bases; unmatched bases: 4.

The chain combines TRBV30 with TRBJ1-5; D ambiguous. V lost 0 bases, J lost 1 base, and 7 bases lay in between. CDR1 and CDR2 from the germline V gene are GTSNPN and SVGIG (reference sequence). This CDR3 spans 14 amino acids. CDR3 region: CAWSVQMSNQPQHF. The CDR3 DNA reads as TGTGCCTGGAGTGTACAGATGAGCAATCAGCCCCAGCATTTT.

The chain employs TRBV30 and TRBJ2-7; D is perhaps TRBD2 (6 bases). Germline CDR1 reads GTSNPN; CDR2 reads SVGIG (reference sequence). The CDR3 runs 14 residues. The V end was cut by 5 bases, the J end by 2 bases, with 16 bases between. The CDR3 reads CAWAPGGLAYEQYF. The CDR3 bases are TGTGCCTGGGCCCCTGGGGGACTGGCCTACGAGCAGTACTTC.

The rearrangement links TRBV7-3 to TRBJ2-6; D call uncertain. Germline CDR1 and CDR2: SGHTA and FQGTGA. Trimming pared 7 bases from V and 0 bases from J, leaving 10 bases between. The CDR3 length is 15 residues. The CDR3 nucleotides read TGTGCCAGCACCCTAGGCCACTCTGGGGCCAACGTCCTGACTTTC. Amino acids: CASTLGHSGANVLTF.

This clone was recorded only once. The CDR3 loop is CASSPGTSSTDTQYF. The CDR3 nucleotides are TGTGCCAGCAGCCCCGGGACATCTAGCACAGATACGCAGTATTTT. The chain is built from TRBV9 and TRBJ2-3, with a weak D call TRBD1 (6 bases). V gave up 4 bases and J gave up 0 bases, with 12 bases separating them. The CDR3 extends over 15 amino acids. The germline V gene has CDR1 SGDLS and CDR2 YYNGEE.

The gene calls are TRBV4-1 and TRBJ2-7; D call uncertain. V was pared by 0 bases and J by 3 bases, with 9 bases between. Germline assignment: CDR1 MGHRA and CDR2 YSYEKL. CDR3 length: 14 residues. The CDR3 DNA reads TGCGCCAGCAGCCAAGAGGGCGGCTACTACGAGCAGTACTTC. Its translation: CASSQEGGYYEQYF.

This chain joins TRBV7-2 and TRBJ2-2; D uncertain. The CDR3 loop spans 15 amino acids. Between the trimmed V and J ends, which lost 0 bases and 1 base, there was a span of 6 bases. The germline CDR1 and CDR2 sequences are SGHTA and FQGNSA. In nucleotides, the CDR3 is TGTGCCAGCAGCTTAGCAGGGATGAACACCGGGGAGCTGTTTTTT. This codes for CASSLAGMNTGELFF.

The V call is TRBV6-1, the J call TRBJ1-1, with TRBD1 identical over 7 bases. CDR1 is MNHNS, CDR2 SASEGT, per germline. The ends lost 2 bases at V and 5 bases at J; junction bases unmatched: 8. CDR3 size: 15 residues. The CDR3 DNA sequence: TGTGCCAGCAGTGAATGGGTGACAGGGTTGACTGAAGCTTTCTTT. Amino acids: CASSEWVTGLTEAFF.

Only a few counts were recorded for this clone. This rearrangement joins TRBV7-9 to TRBJ2-4; D unclear. The CDR3 is 12 amino acids. CDR1 and CDR2 (germline): SEHNR, FQNEAQ (reference sequence). V was shortened by 7 bases and J by 2 bases, with 6 bases between the two germline ends. CDR3 region: CASTSSKNIQYF. The CDR3 DNA reads TGTGCCAGCACCTCGTCCAAAAACATTCAGTACTTC.

The chain has TRBV6-5 and TRBJ2-1; TRBD2 matches at 8 bases. CDR3 length: 12 amino acids. Per germline, CDR1 MNHEY and CDR2 SVGAGI. V shed 6 bases, J shed 7 bases, and the junction held 2 bases outside the gene matches. Here the CDR3 DNA reads TGTGCCAGCAGCCCGGGAGGGAATGAGCAGTTCTTC. This gives the protein CASSPGGNEQFF.